The table lists the clone carrying this T cell receptor beta chain with a few counts. Its antigen is not identified. Researchers took RNA transcripts and amplified the TCR beta CDR3 regions from them. HTBI primers were employed in a first-round RT-PCR of the TCR CDR3. TCRdb fed the multiplex PCR reads into MiXCR, producing one record per CDR3 protein. This table has roughly 700,000 distinct CDR3 sequences, approximately 14% appearing once. Stability of Graves' hyperthyroidism was defined as absent ophthalmopathy progression within 18 months. Uncontrolled infection, other autoimmune disease, pregnancy or lactation led to exclusion. These data originate in a study of T cells in Graves' hyperthyroidism and ophthalmopathy. Notes on the study in general: Ophthalmopathy was identified by the model a median around 6.3 months ahead of onset.

Per the germline V gene, CDR1 is DFQATT and CDR2 is SNEGSKA (reference sequence). CDR3 length: 17 residues. Trimming cost V 3 bases and J 0 bases, with 15 bases left between them. The sequencing sample was made of blood. The receptor was isolated from a woman between 18 and 30 years old with Graves' hyperthyroidism. This chain links TRBV20-1 with TRBJ1-6; TRBD1 is a possible D gene (5 bases). The CDR3 bases are TGCAGTGCTAGGGACACCTTCAAGAGCTCCTATAATTCACCCCTCCACTTT. Its translation is CSARDTFKSSYNSPLHF.